This TCR beta chain was retrieved from a study of T-cell reconstitution after alpha-beta-depleted transplantation in children. At least ten counts were recorded for this clonotype. It was with unique molecular identifiers that the TCRbeta library was prepared. One entry per CDR3 protein, called by TCRdb with MiXCR from the PCR reads. Here the sample spans about 200,000 distinct CDR3 sequences, approximately 6.8% being singletons. The CDR3 has 12 amino acids. V shed 3 bases and J shed 4 bases, with 7 bases lying between them. CDR1 and CDR2 from the germline V gene are SGHRS and YFSETQ. The V and J genes are TRBV5-1 and TRBJ1-1, with unresolved D. This specimen consisted of PBMCs, obtained before TCRalphabeta/CD19-depleted stem cell transplant. This clonotype originated in a girl in the first two years of life with combined immunodeficiency, due to receive a stem cell transplant. CDR3 in amino acids: CASSSDATEAFF. The CDR3 coding sequence is TGCGCCAGCAGCTCGGACGCCACTGAAGCTTTCTTT.